Presented here are 9 T cell receptor beta chains from one specimen sequenced in a study of CD8 T cells in ankylosing spondylitis. Findings and caveats of the study: What seemed typical of ankylosing spondylitis blood was a TCR beta motif built from several highly homologous variants.

Their recognized antigens are unknown. TCRdb passed the 5' RACE reads through MiXCR, listing each CDR3 protein once. The sample lists under 950,000 distinct CDR3 sequences, over 15% occurring once. The sample was blood, either unsorted or a sorted T cell fraction (not recorded which). The origin of the receptors is a male donor with ankylosing spondylitis.

The chain carries TRBV7-2 and TRBJ2-3, with D unclear. Trimming cost V 3 bases and J 2 bases, with 9 bases left between them. The CDR3 covers 14 residues. The germline V gene has CDR1 SGHTA and CDR2 FQGNSA. The CDR3 bases are TGTGCCAGCAGCTTCCCTCCTCCCACAGATACGCAGTATTTT. It codes for CASSFPPPTDTQYF.

This clonotype has just a few counts. The chain employs TRBV29-1 and TRBJ2-1; 11 nucleotides align to TRBD2. Germline V gene lookup returns CDR1 SQVTM and CDR2 ANQGSEA. The CDR3 contains 13 residues. V shed 6 bases, J shed 5 bases, and the junction held 3 bases outside the gene matches. The CDR3 bases are TGCAGCGTCGGGACTAGCGGCCACAATGAGCAGTTCTTC. Its translation: CSVGTSGHNEQFF.

The chain is built from TRBV7-2 and TRBJ2-2, with D possibly matching TRBD1 (6 bases). This CDR3 has 15 residues. The V end was cut by 5 bases, the J end by 4 bases, with 14 bases between. Germline V lookup: CDR1 SGHTA, CDR2 FQGNSA. The CDR3 loop reads CASSPIVGATGELFF. CDR3 sequence (DNA): TGTGCCAGCAGCCCTATCGTGGGGGCCACCGGGGAGCTGTTTTTT. Combining the CDR3 with reference TRBV7-2 and TRBJ2-2 gives the whole variable domain GAGVSQSPSNKVTEKGKDVELRCDPISGHTALYWYRQSLGQGLEFLIYFQGNSAPDKSGLPSDRFSAERTGGSVSTLTIQRTQQEDSAVYLCASSPIVGATGELFFGEGSRLTVL.

The CDR3 DNA reads as TGTGCCAGCAGCCAAGTCGTCGTCGGGGAGCTGTTTTTT. This gives the protein CASSQVVVGELFF. The chain has TRBV3-1 and TRBJ2-2; D gene uncertain. Germline loops: CDR1 LGHDT, CDR2 YNNKEL (reference sequence). This CDR3 contains 13 residues. V lost 1 base and J 7 bases, leaving 7 bases between the germline ends. Using reference TRBV3-1 and TRBJ2-2 for the parts outside the CDR3, the full variable domain is DTAVSQTPKYLVTQMGNDKSIKCEQNLGHDTMYWYKQDSKKFLKIMFSYNNKELIINETVPNRFSPKSPDKAHLNLHINSLELGDSAVYFCASSQVVVGELFFGEGSRLTVL.

This clonotype was observed a few times. The genes are TRBV6-1 and TRBJ1-2, with D uncertain. Germline CDR1 and CDR2: MNHNS and SASEGT. This CDR3 contains 15 residues. Trimming left V 3 bases short and J 5 bases short, with 16 bases between. CDR3 region: CASSDGPREGYGYTF. The CDR3 bases are TGTGCCAGCAGTGACGGGCCGAGGGAGGGATATGGCTACACCTTC.

This clonotype has at least ten counts. The gene calls are TRBV12-3 or TRBV12-4 and TRBJ1-6; TRBD1 matches 7 bases. J gave up 9 bases and V 6 bases, and 8 bases lay outside the gene matches. CDR3 length: 14 amino acids. The CDR3 DNA is TGTGCCAGCAGACCTGACAGGGAACCTTCACCCCTCCACTTT. This gives the protein CASRPDREPSPLHF.

V usage is TRBV12-3 or TRBV12-4 and J usage is TRBJ2-7; D is possibly TRBD2 (6 bases). The CDR3 has 15 residues. V lost 5 bases to trimming and J lost 3 bases, with 17 bases between them. The CDR3 reads CASSRGVGSLYEQYF. CDR3 nucleotide sequence: TGTGCCAGCAGTCGCGGGGTGGGCAGCCTCTACGAGCAGTACTTC.

The rearrangement uses TRBV12-3 or TRBV12-4 and TRBJ1-1, with 7 bases fitting TRBD1. The CDR3 is 16 amino acids. V shed 5 bases, J shed 1 base, and the junction held 10 bases outside the gene matches. The CDR3 loop reads CASSARGGEGNTEAFF. CDR3 DNA: TGTGCCAGCAGTGCCAGGGGGGGGGAGGGGAACACTGAAGCTTTCTTT.

This clonotype was observed a handful of times. V usage is TRBV18 and J usage is TRBJ2-7; no clear D. The CDR3 runs 14 residues. Germline CDR1 reads KGHSH; CDR2 reads LQKENI. V lost 6 bases and J 2 bases, leaving 14 bases between the germline ends. CDR3 nucleotide sequence: TGTGCCAGCTCCCCGTCTCGTCCCCCCTACGAGCAGTACTTC. This gives the protein CASSPSRPPYEQYF.